This T cell receptor (beta chain) stems from a study of blood T cell repertoires in COVID-19. Study in general: The origin of the acute and convalescent COVID-19 samples was the United States, Italy and Spain.

The ends were cut back, 1 base at V and 5 bases at J, with 24 bases in the middle. CDR3 size: 18 residues. Per germline, CDR1 SGHTA and CDR2 FQGTGA. Using immunoSEQ multiplex PCR, the repertoire was profiled, and TCRdb retains in-frame clones only, with some absent. The sample lists some 430,000 clones, less than 95% occurring once. Sequencing used PBMCs or T cells enriched from blood (not recorded which). The receptor was derived from a young man who had recovered from COVID-19. V usage is TRBV7-3 and J usage is TRBJ2-7; D possibly corresponds to TRBD1 (5 bases). This chain's CDR3 is CASSLNYPRVGAPNEQYF. For the CDR3, the DNA is TGTGCCAGCAGCTTAAATTACCCCAGGGTCGGTGCTCCCAACGAGCAGTACTTC. The full variable domain, its missing parts supplied by reference TRBV7-3 and TRBJ2-7, is GAGVSQTPSNKVTEKGKYVELRCDPISGHTALYWYRQSLGQGPEFLIYFQGTGAADDSGLPNDRFFAVRPEGSVSTLKIQRTERGDSAVYLCASSLNYPRVGAPNEQYFGPGTRLTVT.